This is a list of T cell receptor beta chains from one sample in a study of CD8 T cells in ankylosing spondylitis. TCRdb analysed the 5' RACE reads with MiXCR anew, one entry per CDR3 protein. Of more than 100,000 distinct CDR3 sequences in the sample, more than 9.5% are singletons; the top ten hold around 4.1%. The sequencing sample was made of blood, either unsorted or a sorted T cell fraction (not recorded which). Every receptor here comes from a female donor with ankylosing spondylitis or in good health (not recorded which). CDR3s include the opening cysteine and the closing phenylalanine or tryptophan. A D gene is named only where the DNA matches it firmly. Clone size is stated in some rows and not others, as once, few, many or a class when expanded.

v_call	clone_size	d_call	cdr3_length	j_call	cdr3_nt	cdr3_aa
TRBV19	few	TRBD2	16	TRBJ2-5	TGTGCCAGTAGTATCTCTTCCTTACTAGCGGGTTACACCCAGTACTTC	CASSISSLLAGYTQYF
TRBV5-4	few	TRBD2	19	TRBJ2-1	TGTGCCAGCAGCTTGGGACTAGCGGGGGCGGCGGGACTTTACAATGAGCAGTTCTTC	CASSLGLAGAAGLYNEQFF
TRBV4-1	many	TRBD2	16	TRBJ2-5	TGCGCCAGCAGCCAAGATACGGCGGGGGGCAGGGAGACCCAGTACTTC	CASSQDTAGGRETQYF
TRBV10-3	NA	TRBD1	14	TRBJ2-1	TGTGCCATCGCCCGGGACAGCCCGAACAATGAGCAGTTCTTC	CAIARDSPNNEQFF
TRBV7-9	NA	TRBD2	16	TRBJ2-5	TGTGCCAGCAGCCGCCGCGGGGGGCCCAGAGAAGAGACCCAGTACTTC	CASSRRGGPREETQYF
TRBV5-1	many	NA	13	TRBJ1-1	TGCGCCAGCAGATTCTCAGGGGACACTGAAGCTTTCTTT	CASRFSGDTEAFF
TRBV7-9	NA	TRBD2	17	TRBJ2-5	TGTGCCAGCAGCCTTACAGGACTAGCGGCTTTGAGTGAGACCCAGTACTTC	CASSLTGLAALSETQYF
TRBV27	NA	NA	14	TRBJ2-1	TGTGCCAGCAGTCTCCCGCCCGGGGGCAATGAGCAGTTCTTC	CASSLPPGGNEQFF
TRBV7-9	many	NA	12	TRBJ2-7	TGTGCCAGCAGCTTAACAGGATACGAGCAGTACTTC	CASSLTGYEQYF
TRBV4-1	NA	NA	16	TRBJ1-4	TGCGCCAGCAGCCAACCAGGACGGCGCTCGAATGAAAAACTGTTTTTT	CASSQPGRRSNEKLFF
TRBV7-9	few	TRBD2	15	TRBJ2-1	TGTGCCAGCAGCCATCGGACTAGCGGGGGAGATGAGCAGTTCTTC	CASSHRTSGGDEQFF
TRBV30	few	NA	14	TRBJ1-2	TGTGCCTGGAGTGTACTTAACAGTAACTATGGCTACACCTTC	CAWSVLNSNYGYTF
TRBV24-1	many	NA	16	TRBJ2-3	TGTGCCACCAGTGATGCAGTGCGGCACAGCACAGATACGCAGTATTTT	CATSDAVRHSTDTQYF
TRBV5-1	NA	NA	16	TRBJ1-1	TGCGCCAGCAGCTTGGGGGTAGGCGCCCTATATAGTGAAGCTTTCTTT	CASSLGVGALYSEAFF
TRBV7-3	many	NA	15	TRBJ2-2	TGTGCCAGCAGCACCGGGACGTCGAACACCGGGGAGCTGTTTTTT	CASSTGTSNTGELFF
TRBV28	many	TRBD2	14	TRBJ2-5	TGTGCCAGCAGTTCCAGCCGGGGGGGGAAGACCCAGTACTTC	CASSSSRGGKTQYF
TRBV7-3	many	NA	15	TRBJ2-1	TGTGCCAGCAGCTTAGCCTTTTCAGGCTGGGGTGAGCAGTTCTTC	CASSLAFSGWGEQFF
TRBV20-1	many	NA	13	TRBJ2-3	TGCAGTGCTATGACTCAGGTCGCAGATACGCAGTATTTT	CSAMTQVADTQYF
TRBV12-3/TRBV12-4	many	NA	13	TRBJ2-7	TGTGCCAGCACTTTTGGCTCCTACTACGAGCAGTACTTC	CASTFGSYYEQYF
TRBV20-1	many	NA	13	TRBJ2-7	TGCAGTGCTAGAGAGGGCAGAGCCTACGAGCAGTACTTC	CSAREGRAYEQYF
TRBV5-1	many	TRBD1	17	TRBJ1-3	TGCGCCAGCAGCGGGGGACAGGGCGCCGTCTCTGGAAACACCATATATTTT	CASSGGQGAVSGNTIYF
TRBV4-2	many	NA	14	TRBJ1-1	TGTGCCAGCAGCCAAGCCTCCGACCGCACTGAAGCTTTCTTT	CASSQASDRTEAFF
TRBV7-3	NA	NA	16	TRBJ2-3	TGTGCCAGCAGCTTAAAGGTGGGCGGGCGCACAGATACGCAGTATTTT	CASSLKVGGRTDTQYF
TRBV20-1	many	TRBD1	14	TRBJ1-1	TGCAGTGCTAGAGATAAAGGGACAGGCACTGAAGCTTTCTTT	CSARDKGTGTEAFF
TRBV7-9	once	TRBD1	14	TRBJ1-1	TGTGCCAGCAGCTCTCGACAGGGTGGGGCTGAAGCTTTCTTT	CASSSRQGGAEAFF
TRBV30	NA	NA	16	TRBJ1-1	TGTGTCTGGAGTGTAATAAGGAGACAGCGCCTGGGGGAAGCTTTCTTT	CVWSVIRRQRLGEAFF
TRBV10-3	many	NA	15	TRBJ2-5	TGTGCCATCAGTGACCCGAAACGAGGAGCGGAGACCCAGTACTTC	CAISDPKRGAETQYF
TRBV12-3/TRBV12-4	many	TRBD1	14	TRBJ1-1	TGTGCCAGCAGGGGGGGACAGGGGGCTGCTGAAGCTTTCTTT	CASRGGQGAAEAFF
TRBV12-3/TRBV12-4	many	NA	15	TRBJ1-3	TGTGCCAGCAGCCCTACCGTAGACTCTGGAAACACCATATATTTT	CASSPTVDSGNTIYF
TRBV20-1	many	TRBD2	17	TRBJ2-5	TGCAGTGCTAGGATACGGACTAGCTCGACCCGGTGGGAGACCCAGTACTTC	CSARIRTSSTRWETQYF
TRBV10-2	many	TRBD2	14	TRBJ2-1	TGCGCCAGCAGCCCGGGACTAGTACCCAATGAGCAGTTCTTC	CASSPGLVPNEQFF
TRBV5-6	many	NA	14	TRBJ2-7	TGTGCCAGCAGCTTGACGGGACCACCATACGAGCAGTACTTC	CASSLTGPPYEQYF
TRBV7-9	many	NA	15	TRBJ1-1	TGTGCCAGCAGCCGCAACCGGGACACCTACACTGAAGCTTTCTTT	CASSRNRDTYTEAFF
TRBV7-2	many	TRBD1	14	TRBJ1-3	TGTGCCAGCAGTCCCCGACAGGGGAGAAACACCATATATTTT	CASSPRQGRNTIYF
TRBV3-1	many	TRBD1	18	TRBJ2-6	TGTGCCAGCAGCCACCAGGACAGGGGAGTCTCTGGGGCCAACGTCCTGACTTTC	CASSHQDRGVSGANVLTF
TRBV25-1	many	NA	12	TRBJ2-7	TGTGCCAGCGCCATCAACTCCTACGAGCAGTACTTC	CASAINSYEQYF
TRBV29-1	NA	TRBD2	16	TRBJ2-2	TGCAGCGTCCCCCGGGGTAGCGGGAGTTTAGCCGGGGAGCTGTTTTTT	CSVPRGSGSLAGELFF
TRBV15	NA	NA	14	TRBJ1-1	TGTGCCACCAGCAGGAGCCAGCGTAACGCTGAAGCTTTCTTT	CATSRSQRNAEAFF
TRBV12-3/TRBV12-4	few	NA	14	TRBJ1-5	TGTGCCAGCAGTTTAACAGATAGCAATCAGCCCCAGCATTTT	CASSLTDSNQPQHF
TRBV20-1	many	NA	14	TRBJ2-1	TGCAGTGCTAGAGGGGACATGATCTACAATGAGCAGTTCTTC	CSARGDMIYNEQFF
TRBV24-1	many	NA	12	TRBJ2-7	TGTGCCACCAGTGAATCTTTAGGCGAGCAGTACTTC	CATSESLGEQYF
TRBV5-1	many	NA	15	TRBJ1-3	TGCGCCAGCAGCGTTAACAGCCCCTCTGGAAACACCATATATTTT	CASSVNSPSGNTIYF